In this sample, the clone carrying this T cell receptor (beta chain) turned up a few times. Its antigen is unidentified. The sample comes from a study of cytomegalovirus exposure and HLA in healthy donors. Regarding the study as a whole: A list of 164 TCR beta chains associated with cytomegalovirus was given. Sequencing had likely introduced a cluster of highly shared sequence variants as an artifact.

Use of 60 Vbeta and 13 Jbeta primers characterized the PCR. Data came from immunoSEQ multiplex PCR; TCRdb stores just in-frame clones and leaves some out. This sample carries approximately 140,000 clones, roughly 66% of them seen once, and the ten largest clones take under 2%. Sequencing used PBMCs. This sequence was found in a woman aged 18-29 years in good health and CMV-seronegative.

CDR3 in amino acids: CASSVTGREAFF. CDR3 coding DNA: TGTGCCAGCAGCGTTACAGGGCGTGAAGCTTTCTTT. The gene calls are TRBV5-4 and TRBJ1-1, with D possibly TRBD1 on 6 matching bases. In germline, CDR1 is SGHNT, CDR2 YYREEE (reference sequence). V shed 4 bases and J shed 7 bases, with 11 bases lying between them. The CDR3 runs 12 residues. The full variable domain, rest sourced from reference TRBV5-4 and TRBJ1-1, is ETGVTQSPTHLIKTRGQQVTLRCSSQSGHNTVSWYQQALGQGPQFIFQYYREEENGRGNFPPRFSGLQFPNYSSELNVNALELDDSALYLCASSVTGREAFFGQGTRLTVV.